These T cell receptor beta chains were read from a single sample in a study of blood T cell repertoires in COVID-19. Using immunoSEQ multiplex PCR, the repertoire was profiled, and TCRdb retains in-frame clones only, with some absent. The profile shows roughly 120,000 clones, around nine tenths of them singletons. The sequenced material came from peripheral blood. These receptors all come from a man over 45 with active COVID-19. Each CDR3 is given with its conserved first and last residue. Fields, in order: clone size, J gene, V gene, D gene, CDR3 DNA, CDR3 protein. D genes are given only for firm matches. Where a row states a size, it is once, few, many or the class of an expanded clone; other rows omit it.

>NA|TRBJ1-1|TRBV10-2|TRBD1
TGCGCCAGCAGTGAGTTACAGGGGTTTGATACTGAAGCTTTCTTT
CASSELQGFDTEAFF
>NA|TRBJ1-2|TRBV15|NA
TGTGCCACCAGCAGAGACCCCCCGGGGGGTGTTGGCTACACCTTC
CATSRDPPGGVGYTF
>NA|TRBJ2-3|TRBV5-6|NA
TGTGCCAGCAGCTCCGCAGTGGCAGATACGCAGTATTTT
CASSSAVADTQYF
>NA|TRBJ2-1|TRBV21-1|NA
TGTGCCAGCAGCAAAGAAGGACTTAACATCGGTGAGCAGTTCTTC
CASSKEGLNIGEQFF
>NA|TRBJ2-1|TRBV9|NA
TGTGCCAGCAGCGTAGTTAGCTTCCCATCTGGTGATGAGCAGTTCTTC
CASSVVSFPSGDEQFF
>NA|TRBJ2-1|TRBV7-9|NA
TGTGCCAGCAGCTTATCAATCACCTACAATGAGCAGTTCTTC
CASSLSITYNEQFF
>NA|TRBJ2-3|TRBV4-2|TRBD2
TGTGCCAGCAGCCTACCGGGACTAGCGGGGCCTACCCGCACAGATACGCAGTATTTT
CASSLPGLAGPTRTDTQYF
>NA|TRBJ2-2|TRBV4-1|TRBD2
TGCGCCAGCCGTACCCTAGCGGGAGATACCGGGGAGCTGTTTTTT
CASRTLAGDTGELFF
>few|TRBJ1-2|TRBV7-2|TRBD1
TGTGCCAGCAGCCGGTCGTCGGGACAGACCTATGGCTACACCTTC
CASSRSSGQTYGYTF
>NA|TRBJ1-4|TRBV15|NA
TGTGCCACCAGCAGAGCTAGGGGGACTAATGAAAAACTGTTTTTT
CATSRARGTNEKLFF
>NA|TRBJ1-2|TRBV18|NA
TGTGCCAGCTCACCCTCCAGGGAAAACTATGGCTACACCTTC
CASSPSRENYGYTF
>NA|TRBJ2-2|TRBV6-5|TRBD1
TGTGCCAGCAGTTTCGATCACAGGGGAACCGGGGAGCTGTTTTTT
CASSFDHRGTGELFF
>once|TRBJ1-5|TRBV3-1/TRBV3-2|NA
TGTGCCAGCAGCCAAGATCCCCAGGGAAGTCAGCCCCAGCATTTT
CASSQDPQGSQPQHF
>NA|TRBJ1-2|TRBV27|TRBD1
TGTGCCAGCAGTCCACGCCTCGACAGGGTGGGCTACACCTTC
CASSPRLDRVGYTF
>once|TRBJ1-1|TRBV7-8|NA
TGTGCCAGCAGCTTAGGGACAGCTAACACTGAAGCTTTCTTT
CASSLGTANTEAFF
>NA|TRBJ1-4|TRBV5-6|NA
TGTGCCAGCAGCTTGTTAGGGGCAGGTGAAAAACTGTTTTTT
CASSLLGAGEKLFF
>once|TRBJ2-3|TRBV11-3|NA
TGTGCCAGCAGCCCAGGGGGGACAGATACGCAGTATTTT
CASSPGGTDTQYF
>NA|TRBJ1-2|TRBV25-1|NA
TGTGCCAGCAGTGAACCTGGCAGCGCCCGCGGCTACACCTTC
CASSEPGSARGYTF
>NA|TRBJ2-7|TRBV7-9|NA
TGTGCCAGCAGTTCTCGACAGTCCTCCTACGAGCAGTACTTC
CASSSRQSSYEQYF
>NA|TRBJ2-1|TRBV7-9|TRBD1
TGTGCCAGCAGCTTAGGGGGACAGATTCGGAATGAGCAGTTCTTC
CASSLGGQIRNEQFF
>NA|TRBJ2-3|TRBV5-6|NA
TGTGCCAGCGGGGAGTTCGATACGCAGTATTTT
CASGEFDTQYF
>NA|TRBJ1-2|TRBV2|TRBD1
TGTGCCAGCATGGGGACAGGGGGCCTAGTTGGCTACACCTTC
CASMGTGGLVGYTF
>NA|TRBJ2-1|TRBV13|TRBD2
TGTGCCAGCAGCTTCCGCGGGAGTTACAATGAGCAGTTCTTC
CASSFRGSYNEQFF
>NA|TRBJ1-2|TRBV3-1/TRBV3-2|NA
TGTGCCAGCAGCCAAGATAATCAGGGATTAGGTGGCTACACCTTC
CASSQDNQGLGGYTF
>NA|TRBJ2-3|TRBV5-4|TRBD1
TGTGCCAGCAGCGTTCGGGACAGGGGCTCAGATACGCAGTATTTT
CASSVRDRGSDTQYF
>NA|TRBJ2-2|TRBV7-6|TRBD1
TGTGCCAGCAGCTTTGGGACAGGGGCACTGACTGGGGAGCTGTTTTTT
CASSFGTGALTGELFF
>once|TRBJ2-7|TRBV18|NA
TGTGCCAGCTCACCCACGGGAGTCTACGAGCAGTACTTC
CASSPTGVYEQYF
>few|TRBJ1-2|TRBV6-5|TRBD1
TGTGCCAGCAGGAGGGACAGTTACTATGGCTACACCTTC
CASRRDSYYGYTF
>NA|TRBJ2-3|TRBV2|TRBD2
TGTGCCAGCAGTCCTTCTAGCGGAACCCAGTATTTT
CASSPSSGTQYF
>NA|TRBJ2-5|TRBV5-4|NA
TGTGCCAGCGCCAGGGCGAGAGGAGAGACCCAGTACTTC
CASARARGETQYF
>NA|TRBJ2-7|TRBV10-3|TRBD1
TGTGCCATCAGTGAGCCGGGACAGGGGAAGTCCTACGAGCAGTACTTC
CAISEPGQGKSYEQYF
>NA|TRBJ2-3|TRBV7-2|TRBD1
TGTGCCAGCAGCGCAGACAGGGGGAAATTCACAGATACGCAGTATTTT
CASSADRGKFTDTQYF
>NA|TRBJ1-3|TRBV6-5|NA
TGTGCCAGCAGTTACTCATGGGGCCTTGGAAACACCATATATTTT
CASSYSWGLGNTIYF
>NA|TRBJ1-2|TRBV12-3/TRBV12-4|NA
TGTGCCAGCAGTTTGGCAGGGTATGGCTACACCTTC
CASSLAGYGYTF
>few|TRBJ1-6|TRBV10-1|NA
TGCGCCAGCAGTGCGGGCAGGGTCTCACCCCTCCACTTT
CASSAGRVSPLHF
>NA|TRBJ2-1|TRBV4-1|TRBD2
TGCGCCAGCAGCCCGACTAGCGGGGAGTACAATGAGCAGTTCTTC
CASSPTSGEYNEQFF
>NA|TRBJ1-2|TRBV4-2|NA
TGTGCCAGCAGCCAAGTAACCGGGGGTGGCTATGGCTACACCTTC
CASSQVTGGGYGYTF